The source of this T cell receptor (beta chain) is a study of blood T cell repertoires in COVID-19. Across the study: Sites across the United States, Italy and Spain contributed samples from acute and convalescent COVID-19. T cells, B-cell-depleted T cells, or PBMCs provided the cDNA or gDNA that served as material.

In the authors' workflow: Estimated nucleated cell counts came from reference gene primer amplification. The repertoire was sequenced with immunoSEQ multiplex PCR; TCRdb's copy has only in-frame clones and lacks some. V and J calls and clone size are those listed in that table; D and trimming were worked out from the DNA. The sample includes some 90,000 clones, roughly nine tenths seen only once; the top ten take more than 8%. This clone showed up just a few times. The CDR3 loop spans 14 amino acids. CDR1 and CDR2 (germline): MGHDK, SYGVNS. The V gene lost 1 base and the J gene lost 2 bases, with 8 bases spanning the gap.

Source material: peripheral blood. V and J are TRBV25-1 and TRBJ1-2; D unclear. The source of this sequence is a man aged 50-60 years with acute or convalescent COVID-19. The CDR3 nucleotides are TGTGCCAGCAGTGAATCGGTCGGGAACTATGGCTACACCTTC. It yields the protein CASSESVGNYGYTF.